Sequencing of this T cell receptor beta chain was carried out in a study of blood T cells in healthy people across ages (dated by TCRdb to between 2015 and 2017). Looking at the study overall: In model experiments, template switching captured roughly one uniquely barcoded TCR beta cDNA molecule for every two T cells. Four age groups were formed from the donors: young (average about 17 years), middle-aged (more than 35), aged (62) and long-lived (less than 85). To avoid experimental bias, donors of different ages were randomly spread across the sequencing lanes. Two additional independent replicas of 1 million unique cDNA reads from the same blood draw were analyzed for two donors (one aged 18 to 29 and one aged 80 or older). Using deep sequencing normalized with unique cDNA molecular identifiers, the study measured how TCR beta repertoire diversity changes with age.

The research as a whole found: Conclusive comparison of naive and antigen-experienced compartments was prevented by the profiling of bulk unsorted PBMCs. As age increased, observed TCR beta diversity per million T cells dropped in a roughly linear way, and a significant reduction was already evident by age roughly 36. Donor CMV infection status was unknown, potentially confounding age-related changes in expanded clonotypes. Compared with the aged group, the long-lived group had more naive CD4+ T cells, fewer expanded clones and increased TCR diversity, a pattern suggesting age selection. The percentage of naive T cells measured by flow cytometry correlated strongly with observed TCR beta diversity. Estimates of total diversity from one million sequenced T cells were regarded as lower bounds and underestimates.

The donors were under 40 Caucasian individuals from Russia, aged roughly 6 to 100 years, who were systemically healthy. Each donor gave around 9.5 milliliters of peripheral blood, collected into EDTA-treated Vacutainer tubes. Ficoll-Paque density-gradient centrifugation was used to isolate PBMCs, with at least 7 million per sample. Trizol reagent was used to extract total RNA from the PBMCs, yielding at least 6 micrograms per sample. The percentages of naive CD45RAhigh/CD27high T cells were determined by flow cytometry on a PBMC aliquot from every donor. This clonotype has more than one count but fewer than ten. Its antigen is still unknown. No much larger clone is present one base from it, and per-base qualities are unavailable. V ends up 4 bases short and J 1 base short, with an unmatched junction base count of 4. CDR3 length: 15 amino acids, cysteine to phenylalanine. This entry keeps only the CDR3 DNA: 45 bases, framed from base 1. The germline V gene encodes CDR1 LGHDT and CDR2 YNNKEL (reference sequence).

Library preparation was by 5' RACE. The run used an Illumina HiSeq 2500. A second PCR of roughly 6 to 12 cycles was run with a J-beta primer mix and a sample-barcoded 5' primer. A template-switch 5' adaptor carrying 12 random nucleotides introduced a unique molecular identifier onto each TCR beta cDNA molecule. Each sample yielded at least 2.5 million CDR3-containing paired-end reads. First-strand cDNA was synthesized from all RNA with the Mint cDNA synthesis kit, primed by a TRBC-specific oligonucleotide. Following uracil-DNA glycosylase treatment, a first 18-cycle PCR with universal primers M1SS and BC2_uni_R was performed on all cDNA. Per the source publication's procedure: Normalization of each sample was performed by random selection of 1 million high-quality reads, each carrying a distinct molecular identifier. Instead of being binned into consensus sequences, reads with shared molecular identifiers were discarded. MiTCR, with a Q25 quality threshold and the strictest error-elimination algorithm, was used for CDR3 identification, clonotype clustering and error correction. Lower-bound total TCR beta diversity was estimated with a nonparametric unseen species model using Euler transformation. TCRdb itself trimmed the public reads at Q25 with fastp, ran MiXCR and retained productive beta chains. Every distinct CDR3 protein forms one entry, paired with its most common genes and DNA. TCRdb assigned the V and J calls; the authors' analysis was not used. The sample table lists around 1.5 million distinct CDR3 sequences, roughly 40% of them with a count of one. The top ten hold under 8% of the sample.

This TCR derives from a woman in her late teens or twenties in good health. The rearrangement combines TRBV3-1 with TRBJ1-1; TRBD1 fits 9 bases in the junction. Sequencing was performed on blood. The CDR3 protein: CASSPGTGTNTEAFF. The sequenced DNA: TGTGCCAGCAGCCCCGGGACAGGGACGAACACTGAAGCTTTCTTT.